This T cell receptor beta chain came from a study of T-cell reconstitution after alpha-beta-depleted transplantation in children. Regarding the study as a whole: Elevated TCRbeta diversity at day 60 was traced, in some patients, to surviving recipient T cells and thymic progenitors. Two months or so post-transplant, alpha-beta T cells reportedly derived from several hundred expanded graft clones.

The TCRbeta library incorporated unique molecular identifiers. TCRdb analysed the PCR reads with MiXCR anew, one entry per CDR3 protein. Of 400,000 to 450,000 distinct CDR3 sequences listed, around two fifths are singletons. The germline V gene has CDR1 MNHNS and CDR2 SASEGT. The CDR3 loop spans 16 amino acids. The V gene lost 4 bases and the J gene lost 4 bases, with 18 bases spanning the gap. This clonotype was counted only a few times. Its antigen is not known. The sequencing used PBMCs, collected before TCRalphabeta/CD19-depleted stem cell transplant. The clonotype was recovered from a girl aged 2 to 10 with aplastic anemia, due to receive a stem cell transplant. The rearrangement uses TRBV6-1 and TRBJ2-3, with D maybe TRBD2 (6 bases). The CDR3 DNA sequence: TGTGCCAGCAGTGCCCGGGGGACTCAGGCACCAGATACGCAGTATTTT. This gives the protein CASSARGTQAPDTQYF.